This paragraph reports one T cell receptor (beta chain). Its antigen is currently unknown. The data belong to a study of OX40 agonist ivuxolimab in advanced cancers. Study-wide context: Patients with hepatocellular carcinoma, melanoma, renal cell or head and neck cancer made up the dose-escalation patients. A partial response was reached by three patients: one with hepatocellular carcinoma and two with cutaneous melanoma. Study observations and caveats: Low clonal expansion, among the lowest seen, marked partial responders at 0.1-3.0 mg/kg.

Here immunoSEQ multiplex PCR was the method, and the copy in TCRdb shows in-frame clones only, minus some. The sample records roughly 28,000 clones, 65% to 80% being singletons. The CDR3 spans 14 residues. Germline CDR1 is MGHRA and CDR2 is YSYEKL. The ends were cut back, 4 bases at V and 2 bases at J, with 11 bases in the middle. V and J are TRBV4-1 and TRBJ1-2, with D tentatively TRBD1 (6 bases). This TCR was recovered from an adult with an advanced solid tumor such as melanoma, head and neck, liver or kidney cancer. Here the sequenced sample was CD4+ or CD8+ T cells sorted from blood, taken in a trial of the OX40 agonist ivuxolimab. CDR3 protein: CASSRYRENYGYTF. The CDR3 nucleotides read TGCGCCAGCAGCCGATACAGGGAGAACTATGGCTACACCTTC.